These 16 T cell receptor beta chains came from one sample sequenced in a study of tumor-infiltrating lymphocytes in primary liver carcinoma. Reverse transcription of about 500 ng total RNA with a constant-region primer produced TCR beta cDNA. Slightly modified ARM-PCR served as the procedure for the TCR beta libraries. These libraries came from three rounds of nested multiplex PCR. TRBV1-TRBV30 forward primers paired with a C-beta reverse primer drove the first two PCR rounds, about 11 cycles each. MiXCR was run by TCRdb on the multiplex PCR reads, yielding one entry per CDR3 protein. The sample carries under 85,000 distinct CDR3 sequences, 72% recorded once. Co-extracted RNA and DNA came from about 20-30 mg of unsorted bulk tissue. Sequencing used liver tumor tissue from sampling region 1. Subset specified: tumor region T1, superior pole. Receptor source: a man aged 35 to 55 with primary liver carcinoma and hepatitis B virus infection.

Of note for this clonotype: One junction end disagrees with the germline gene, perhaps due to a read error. CDR3 region: CASSWSGVGQPQHF. CDR3 in DNA: TGTGCCAGTAGTTGGTCGGGGGTCGGGCAACCCCAGCATTTT. V and J are TRBV12-3 or TRBV12-4 and TRBJ1-5, with a possible D match to TRBD1 (5 bases). The CDR3 runs to 14 residues.

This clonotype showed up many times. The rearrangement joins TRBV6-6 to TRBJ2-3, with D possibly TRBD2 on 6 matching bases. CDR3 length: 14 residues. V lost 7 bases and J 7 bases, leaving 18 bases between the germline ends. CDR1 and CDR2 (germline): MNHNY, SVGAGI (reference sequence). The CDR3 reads CASTGDPGVHTQYF. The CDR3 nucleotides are TGTGCCAGCACCGGAGACCCGGGAGTCCATACGCAGTATTTT.

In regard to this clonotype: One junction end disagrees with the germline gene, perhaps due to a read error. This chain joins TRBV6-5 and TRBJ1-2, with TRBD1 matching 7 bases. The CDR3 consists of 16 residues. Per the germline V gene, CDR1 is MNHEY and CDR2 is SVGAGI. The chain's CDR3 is CASSYIRTGGPYGYSF. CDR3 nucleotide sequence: TGCGCCAGCAGTTATATAAGGACAGGCGGTCCCTATGGCTACAGCTTC.

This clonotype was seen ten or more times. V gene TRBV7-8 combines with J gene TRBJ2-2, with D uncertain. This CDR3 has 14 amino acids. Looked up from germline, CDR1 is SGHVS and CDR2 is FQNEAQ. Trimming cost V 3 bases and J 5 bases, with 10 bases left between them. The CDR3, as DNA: TGTGCCAGCAGCTTGTCCGGCCAAACCGGGGAGCTGTTTTTT. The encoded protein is CASSLSGQTGELFF.

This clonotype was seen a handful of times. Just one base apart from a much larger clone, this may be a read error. The CDR3 nucleotides read TGTGCCAGCAGTTTCCGGGACAGACAAGAGGCCCAGTACTTC. It translates to CASSFRDRQEAQYF. The chain recombines TRBV12-3 or TRBV12-4 with TRBJ2-5; 7 bases are a match to TRBD1. CDR3 length equals 14 residues.

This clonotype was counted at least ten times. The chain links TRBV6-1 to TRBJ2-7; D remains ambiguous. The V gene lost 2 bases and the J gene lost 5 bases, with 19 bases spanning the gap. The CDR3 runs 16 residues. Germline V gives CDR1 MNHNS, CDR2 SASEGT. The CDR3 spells CASSEKGSGRWDEQYF. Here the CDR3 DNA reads TGTGCCAGCAGTGAAAAGGGCTCGGGCAGATGGGACGAGCAGTACTTC.

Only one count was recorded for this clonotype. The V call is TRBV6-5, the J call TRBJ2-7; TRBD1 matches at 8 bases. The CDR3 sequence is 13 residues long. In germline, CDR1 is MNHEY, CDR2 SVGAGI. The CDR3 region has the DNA TGTGTCAGTAACCGGGACAGGCGCTACGAGCAGTACTTC. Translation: CVSNRDRRYEQYF.

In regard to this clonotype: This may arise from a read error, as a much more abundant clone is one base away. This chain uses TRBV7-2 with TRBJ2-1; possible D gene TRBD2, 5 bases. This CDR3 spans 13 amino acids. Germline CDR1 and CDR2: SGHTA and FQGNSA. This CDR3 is CSSSPTRENEQFF. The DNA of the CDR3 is TGTTCCAGCAGCCCTACTCGGGAAAATGAGCAGTTCTTC. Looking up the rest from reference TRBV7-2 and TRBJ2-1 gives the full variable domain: GAGVSQSPSNKVTEKGKDVELRCDPISGHTALYWYRQSLGQGLEFLIYFQGNSAPDKSGLPSDRFSAERTGGSVSTLTIQRTQQEDSAVYLCSSSPTRENEQFFGPGTRLTVL.

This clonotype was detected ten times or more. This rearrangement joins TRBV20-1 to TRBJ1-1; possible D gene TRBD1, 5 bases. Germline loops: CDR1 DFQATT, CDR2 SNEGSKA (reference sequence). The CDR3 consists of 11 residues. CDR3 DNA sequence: TGCAAGGTTACAGGGAACACTGAAGCTTTCTTT. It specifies CKVTGNTEAFF.

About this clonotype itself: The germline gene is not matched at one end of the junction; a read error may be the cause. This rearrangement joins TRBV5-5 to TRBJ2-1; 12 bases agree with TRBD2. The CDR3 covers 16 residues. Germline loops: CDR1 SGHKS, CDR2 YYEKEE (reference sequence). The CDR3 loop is CASSLGLAGTYNERFF. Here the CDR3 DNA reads TGTGCAAGCAGCTTAGGACTAGCGGGAACCTACAATGAGCGGTTCTTC. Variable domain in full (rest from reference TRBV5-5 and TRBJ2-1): DAGVTQSPTHLIKTRGQQVTLRCSPISGHKSVSWYQQVLGQGPQFIFQYYEKEERGRGNFPDRFSARQFPNYSSELNVNALLLGDSALYLCASSLGLAGTYNERFFGPGTRLTVL.

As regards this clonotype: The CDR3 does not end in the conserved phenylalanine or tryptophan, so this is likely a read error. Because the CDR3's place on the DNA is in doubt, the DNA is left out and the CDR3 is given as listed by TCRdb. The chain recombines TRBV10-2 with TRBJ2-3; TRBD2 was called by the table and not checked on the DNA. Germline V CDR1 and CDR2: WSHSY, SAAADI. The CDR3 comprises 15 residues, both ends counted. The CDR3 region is CATSPGLPLADTRYI.

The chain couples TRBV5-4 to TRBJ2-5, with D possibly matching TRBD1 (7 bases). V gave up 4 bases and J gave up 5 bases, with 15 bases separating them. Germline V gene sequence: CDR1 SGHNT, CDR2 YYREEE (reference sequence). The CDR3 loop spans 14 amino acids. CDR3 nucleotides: TGTGCCAGCAGCGGAGGGACAGTATGGGAGACCCAGTACTTC. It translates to CASSGGTVWETQYF.

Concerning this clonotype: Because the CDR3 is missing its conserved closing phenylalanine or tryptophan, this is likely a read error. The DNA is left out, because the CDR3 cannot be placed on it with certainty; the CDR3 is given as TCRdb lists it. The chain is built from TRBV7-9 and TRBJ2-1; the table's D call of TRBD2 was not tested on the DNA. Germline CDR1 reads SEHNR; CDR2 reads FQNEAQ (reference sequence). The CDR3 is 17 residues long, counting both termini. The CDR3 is CASSLKREGQVYNEKFL.

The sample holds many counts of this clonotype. CDR3 amino acids: CASNPSGQIQPQHF. The CDR3 DNA sequence: TGTGCCAGCAATCCGTCGGGACAGATACAGCCCCAGCATTTT. The chain employs TRBV28 and TRBJ1-5, with 7 bases fitting TRBD1. V lost 7 bases to trimming and J lost 7 bases; unmatched junction nucleotides: 10. Per the germline V gene, CDR1 is MDHEN and CDR2 is SYDVKM. The CDR3 has 14 amino acids. Drawing the rest from reference TRBV28 and TRBJ1-5, the complete variable domain is DVKVTQSSRYLVKRTGEKVFLECVQDMDHENMFWYRQDPGLGLRLIYFSYDVKMKEKGDIPEGYSVSREKKERFSLILESASTNQTSMYLCASNPSGQIQPQHFGDGTRLSIL.

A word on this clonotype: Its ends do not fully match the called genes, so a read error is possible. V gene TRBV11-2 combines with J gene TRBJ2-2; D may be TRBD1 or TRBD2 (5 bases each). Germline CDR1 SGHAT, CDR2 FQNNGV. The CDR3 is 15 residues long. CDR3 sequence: CTSSLVGRGTGGLFF. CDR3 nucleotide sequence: TGTACCAGCAGCTTAGTCGGACGGGGCACCGGTGGGCTGTTTTTT.

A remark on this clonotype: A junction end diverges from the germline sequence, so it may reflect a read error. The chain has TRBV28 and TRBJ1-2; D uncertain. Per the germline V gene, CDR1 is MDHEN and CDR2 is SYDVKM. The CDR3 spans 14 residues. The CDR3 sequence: CASSSLYSGYGYAF. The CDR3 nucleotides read TGTGCCAGCAGTTCCCTCTACTCCGGCTATGGCTACGCCTTT.